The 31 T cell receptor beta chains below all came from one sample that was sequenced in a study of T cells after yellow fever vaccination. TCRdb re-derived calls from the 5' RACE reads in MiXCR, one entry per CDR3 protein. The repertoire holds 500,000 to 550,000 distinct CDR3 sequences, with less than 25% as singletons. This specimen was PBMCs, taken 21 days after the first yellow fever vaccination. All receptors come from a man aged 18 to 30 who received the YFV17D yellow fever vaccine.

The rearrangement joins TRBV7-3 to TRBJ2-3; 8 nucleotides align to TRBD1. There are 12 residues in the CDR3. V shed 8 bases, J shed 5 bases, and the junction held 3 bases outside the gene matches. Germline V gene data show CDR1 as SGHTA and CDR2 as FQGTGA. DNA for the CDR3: TGTGCCAGCGGACAGGGTCAAGATACGCAGTATTTT. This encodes CASGQGQDTQYF.

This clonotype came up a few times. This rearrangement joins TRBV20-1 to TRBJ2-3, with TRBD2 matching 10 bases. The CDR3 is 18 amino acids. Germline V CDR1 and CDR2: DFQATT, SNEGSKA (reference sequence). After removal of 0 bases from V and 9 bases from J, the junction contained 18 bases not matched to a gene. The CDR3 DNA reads TGCAGTGCTAGAGATCTAAGGTCGCTAGCGGGGGTGGAAGGCACGCAGTATTTT. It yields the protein CSARDLRSLAGVEGTQYF.

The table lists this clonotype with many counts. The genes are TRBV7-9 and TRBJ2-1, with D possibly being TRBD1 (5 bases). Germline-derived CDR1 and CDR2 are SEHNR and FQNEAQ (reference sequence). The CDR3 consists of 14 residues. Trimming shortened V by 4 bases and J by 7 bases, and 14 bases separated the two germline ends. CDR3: CASSSWTSKNEQFF. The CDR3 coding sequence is TGTGCCAGCAGCTCATGGACATCTAAGAATGAGCAGTTCTTC.

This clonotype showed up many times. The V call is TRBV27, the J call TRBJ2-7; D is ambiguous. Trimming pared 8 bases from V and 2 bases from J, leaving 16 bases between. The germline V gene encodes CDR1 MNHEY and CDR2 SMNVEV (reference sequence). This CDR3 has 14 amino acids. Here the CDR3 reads CASREAQPPYEQYF. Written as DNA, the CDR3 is TGTGCCAGCCGAGAAGCGCAGCCACCCTACGAGCAGTACTTC.

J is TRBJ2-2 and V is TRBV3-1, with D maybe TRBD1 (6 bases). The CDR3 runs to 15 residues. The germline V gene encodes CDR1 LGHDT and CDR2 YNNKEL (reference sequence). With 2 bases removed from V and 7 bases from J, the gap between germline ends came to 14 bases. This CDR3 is CASSQLWGLSGELFF. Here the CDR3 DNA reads TGTGCCAGCAGCCAACTCTGGGGGCTTAGCGGGGAGCTGTTTTTT.

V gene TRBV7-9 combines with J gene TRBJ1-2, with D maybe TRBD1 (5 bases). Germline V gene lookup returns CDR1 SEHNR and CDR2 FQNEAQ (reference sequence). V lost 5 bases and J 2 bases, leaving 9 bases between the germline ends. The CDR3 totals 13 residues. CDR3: CASSRRDNYGYTF. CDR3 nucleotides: TGTGCCAGCAGCCGCCGGGACAACTATGGCTACACCTTC.

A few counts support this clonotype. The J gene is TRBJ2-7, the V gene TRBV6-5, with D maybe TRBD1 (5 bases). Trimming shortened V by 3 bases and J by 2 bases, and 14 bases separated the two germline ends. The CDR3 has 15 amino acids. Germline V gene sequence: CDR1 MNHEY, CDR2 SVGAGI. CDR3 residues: CASSYNTDTTYEQYF. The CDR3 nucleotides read TGTGCCAGCAGTTATAACACGGACACGACCTACGAGCAGTACTTC.

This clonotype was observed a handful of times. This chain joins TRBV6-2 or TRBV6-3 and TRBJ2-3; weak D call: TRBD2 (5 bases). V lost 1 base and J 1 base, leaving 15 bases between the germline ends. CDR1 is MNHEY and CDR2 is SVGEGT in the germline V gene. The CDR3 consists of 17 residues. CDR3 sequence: CASSYLVRARGTDTQYF. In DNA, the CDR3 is TGTGCCAGCAGTTACTTGGTCCGGGCGAGGGGCACAGATACGCAGTATTTT.

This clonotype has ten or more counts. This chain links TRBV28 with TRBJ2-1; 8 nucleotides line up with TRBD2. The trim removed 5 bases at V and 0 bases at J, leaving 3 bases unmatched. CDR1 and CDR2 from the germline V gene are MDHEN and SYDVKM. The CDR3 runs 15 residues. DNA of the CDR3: TGTGCCAGCAGTCAAAGCGGGAGCTCCTACAATGAGCAGTTCTTC. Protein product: CASSQSGSSYNEQFF.

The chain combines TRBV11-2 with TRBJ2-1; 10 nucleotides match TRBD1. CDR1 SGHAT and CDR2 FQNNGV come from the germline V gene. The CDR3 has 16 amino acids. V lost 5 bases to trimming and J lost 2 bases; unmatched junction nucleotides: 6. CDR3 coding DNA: TGTGCCAGCAGCCCAGCGGGACAGGGGACCTACAATGAGCAGTTCTTC. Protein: CASSPAGQGTYNEQFF.

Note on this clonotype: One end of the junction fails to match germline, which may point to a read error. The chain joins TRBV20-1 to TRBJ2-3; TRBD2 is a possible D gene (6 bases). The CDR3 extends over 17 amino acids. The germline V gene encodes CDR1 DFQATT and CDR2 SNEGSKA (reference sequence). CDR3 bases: TGCTGTGCTAGAGGGGCCCTAGGCGGGGCCGGCACAGATACGCAGTATTTT. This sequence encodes CCARGALGGAGTDTQYF.

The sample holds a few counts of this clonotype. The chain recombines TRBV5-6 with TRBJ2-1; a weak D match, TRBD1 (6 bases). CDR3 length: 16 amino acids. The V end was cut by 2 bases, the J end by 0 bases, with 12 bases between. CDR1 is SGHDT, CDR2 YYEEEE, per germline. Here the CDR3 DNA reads TGTGCCAGCAGCTTCGAAAGGGGGAGCTCCTACAATGAGCAGTTCTTC. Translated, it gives CASSFERGSSYNEQFF.

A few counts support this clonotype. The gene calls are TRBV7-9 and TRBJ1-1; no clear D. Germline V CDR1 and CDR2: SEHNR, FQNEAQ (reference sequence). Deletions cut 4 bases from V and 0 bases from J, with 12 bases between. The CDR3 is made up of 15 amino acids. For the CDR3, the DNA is TGTGCCAGCAGCTCCAAGACATGGCTGAACACTGAAGCTTTCTTT. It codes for CASSSKTWLNTEAFF.

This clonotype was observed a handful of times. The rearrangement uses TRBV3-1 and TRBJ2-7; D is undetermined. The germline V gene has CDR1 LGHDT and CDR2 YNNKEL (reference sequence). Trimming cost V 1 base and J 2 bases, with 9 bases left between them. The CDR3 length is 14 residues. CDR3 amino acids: CASSQVPGPYEQYF. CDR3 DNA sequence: TGTGCCAGCAGCCAAGTCCCCGGCCCCTACGAGCAGTACTTC.

Here the CDR3 DNA reads TGTGCCAGCACGGTGTTGGCTGTCGGACCCTACGAGCAGTACGTC. Translating it yields CASTVLAVGPYEQYV. V and J are TRBV2 and TRBJ2-7; D not resolved. Germline loops: CDR1 SNHLY, CDR2 FYNNEI. V gave up 7 bases and J gave up 2 bases, with 18 bases separating them. This CDR3 region has 15 residues.

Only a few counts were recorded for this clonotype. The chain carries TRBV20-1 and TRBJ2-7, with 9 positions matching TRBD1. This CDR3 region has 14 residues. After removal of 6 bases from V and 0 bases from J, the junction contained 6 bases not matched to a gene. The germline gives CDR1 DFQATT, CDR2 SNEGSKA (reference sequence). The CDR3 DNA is TGCAGTGCCAGAACAGGGGGCCCCTCCTACGAGCAGTACGTC. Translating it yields CSARTGGPSYEQYV.

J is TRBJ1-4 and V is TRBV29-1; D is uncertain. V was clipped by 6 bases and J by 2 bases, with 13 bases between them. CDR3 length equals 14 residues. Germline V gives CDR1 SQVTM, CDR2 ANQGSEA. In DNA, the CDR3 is TGCAGCGTACCTGGAACCTCGACTAATGAAAAACTGTTTTTT. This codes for CSVPGTSTNEKLFF.

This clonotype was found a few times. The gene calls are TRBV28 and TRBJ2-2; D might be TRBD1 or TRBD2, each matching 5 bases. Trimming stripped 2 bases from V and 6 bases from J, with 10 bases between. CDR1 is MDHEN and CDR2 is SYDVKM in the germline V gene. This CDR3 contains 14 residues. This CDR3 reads CASSLQRGAGELFF. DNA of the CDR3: TGTGCCAGCAGTTTACAGAGGGGAGCCGGGGAGCTGTTTTTT.

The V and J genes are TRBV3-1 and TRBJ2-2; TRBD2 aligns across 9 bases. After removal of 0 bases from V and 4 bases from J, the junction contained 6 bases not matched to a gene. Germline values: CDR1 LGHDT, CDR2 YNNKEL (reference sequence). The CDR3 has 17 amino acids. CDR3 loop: CASSQERAGGRTGELFF. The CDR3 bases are TGTGCCAGCAGCCAAGAGAGAGCGGGGGGACGCACCGGGGAGCTGTTTTTT.

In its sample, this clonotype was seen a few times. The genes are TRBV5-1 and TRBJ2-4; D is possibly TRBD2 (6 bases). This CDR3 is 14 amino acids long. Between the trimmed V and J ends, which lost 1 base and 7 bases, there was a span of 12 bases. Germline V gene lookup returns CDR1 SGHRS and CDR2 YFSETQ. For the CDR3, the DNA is TGCGCCAGCAGCTTGCACTGGGAGGTGAACATTCAGTACTTC. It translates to CASSLHWEVNIQYF.

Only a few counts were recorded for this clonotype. DNA for the CDR3: TGTGCCAGCAGTTTGTGGGGCGCCGGGCAGCCCCAGCATTTT. Residues: CASSLWGAGQPQHF. This sequence joins TRBV12-3 or TRBV12-4 and TRBJ1-5, with a weak D call TRBD1 (5 bases). The CDR3 is made up of 14 amino acids. Trimming removed 3 bases at V and 7 bases at J, with 13 bases between.

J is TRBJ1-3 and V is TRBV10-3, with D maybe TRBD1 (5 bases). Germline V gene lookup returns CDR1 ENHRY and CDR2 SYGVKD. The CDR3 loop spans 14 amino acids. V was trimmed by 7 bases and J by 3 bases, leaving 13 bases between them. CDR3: CAIKGTDNGNTIYF. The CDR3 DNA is TGTGCCATCAAAGGGACGGATAATGGAAACACCATATATTTT.

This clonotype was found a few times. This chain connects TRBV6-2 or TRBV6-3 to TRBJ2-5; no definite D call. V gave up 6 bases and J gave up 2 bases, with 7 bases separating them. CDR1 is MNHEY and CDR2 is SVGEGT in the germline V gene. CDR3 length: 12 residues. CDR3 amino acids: CASRARQETQYF. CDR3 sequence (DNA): TGTGCCAGCAGAGCCAGACAAGAGACCCAGTACTTC.

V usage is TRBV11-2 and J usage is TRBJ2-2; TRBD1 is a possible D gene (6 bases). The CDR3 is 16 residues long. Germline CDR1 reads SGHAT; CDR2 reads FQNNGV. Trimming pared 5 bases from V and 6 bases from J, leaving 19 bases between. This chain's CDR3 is CASSLGENRVPGELFF. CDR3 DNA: TGTGCCAGCAGCCTCGGGGAAAACAGGGTCCCCGGGGAGCTGTTTTTT.

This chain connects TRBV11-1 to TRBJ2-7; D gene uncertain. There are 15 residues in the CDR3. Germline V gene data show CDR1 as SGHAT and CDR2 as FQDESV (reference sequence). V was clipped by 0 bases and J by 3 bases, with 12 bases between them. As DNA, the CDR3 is TGTGCCAGCAGCTTAGCGCCAAACGTGAACTACGAGCAGTACGTC. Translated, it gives CASSLAPNVNYEQYV.

The CDR3 DNA reads TGTGCCACCCTAGCAGCACTAGCGAGGGACAATGAGCAGTTCTTC. Its translation is CATLAALARDNEQFF. The V call is TRBV19, the J call TRBJ2-1; TRBD2 matches at 7 bases. CDR1 LNHDA and CDR2 SQIVND come from the germline V gene (reference sequence). After removal of 10 bases from V and 5 bases from J, the junction contained 14 bases not matched to a gene. This CDR3 is built from 15 residues.

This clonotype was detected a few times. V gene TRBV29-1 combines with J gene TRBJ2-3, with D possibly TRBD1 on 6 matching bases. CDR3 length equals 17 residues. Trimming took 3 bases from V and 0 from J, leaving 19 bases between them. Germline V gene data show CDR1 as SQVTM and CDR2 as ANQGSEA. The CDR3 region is CSVDGDIRQFSTDTQYF. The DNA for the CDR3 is TGCAGCGTTGACGGGGACATTCGGCAGTTTAGCACAGATACGCAGTATTTT.

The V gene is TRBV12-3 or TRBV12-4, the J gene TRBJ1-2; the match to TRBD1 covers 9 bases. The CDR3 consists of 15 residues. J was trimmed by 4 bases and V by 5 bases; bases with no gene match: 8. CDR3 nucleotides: TGTGCCAGCAGTGCCCGGGACAGGGCAGTCTATGGCTACACCTTC. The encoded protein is CASSARDRAVYGYTF.

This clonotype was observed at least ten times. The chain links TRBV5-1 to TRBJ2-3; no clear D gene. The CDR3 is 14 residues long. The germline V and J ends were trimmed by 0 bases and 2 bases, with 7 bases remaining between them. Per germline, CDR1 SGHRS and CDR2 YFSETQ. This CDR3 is CASSLGRYTDTQYF. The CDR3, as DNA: TGCGCCAGCAGCTTGGGTAGATACACAGATACGCAGTATTTT.

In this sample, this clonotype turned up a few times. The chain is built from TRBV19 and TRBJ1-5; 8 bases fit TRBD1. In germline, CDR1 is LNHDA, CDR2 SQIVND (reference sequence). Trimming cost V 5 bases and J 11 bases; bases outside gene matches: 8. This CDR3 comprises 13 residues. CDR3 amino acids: CASSATGVKAQHF. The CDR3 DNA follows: TGTGCCAGTAGTGCGACAGGGGTTAAGGCCCAGCATTTT.

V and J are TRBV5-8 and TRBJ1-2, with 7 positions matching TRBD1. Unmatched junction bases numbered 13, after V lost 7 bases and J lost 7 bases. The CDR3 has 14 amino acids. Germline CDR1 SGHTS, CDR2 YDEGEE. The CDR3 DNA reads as TGTGCCAGCGGATTGACAGGGATAGGAACTGGCTACACCTTC. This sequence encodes CASGLTGIGTGYTF.